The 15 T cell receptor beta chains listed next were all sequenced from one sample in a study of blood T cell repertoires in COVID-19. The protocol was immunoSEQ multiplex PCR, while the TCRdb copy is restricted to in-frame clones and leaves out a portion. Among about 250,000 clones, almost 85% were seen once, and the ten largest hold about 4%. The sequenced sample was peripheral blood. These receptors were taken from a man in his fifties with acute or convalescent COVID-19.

This CDR3 is CASSRKGRGGNSPLHF. The CDR3 DNA sequence: TGTGCCAGCAGCCGTAAGGGCAGGGGTGGGAATTCACCCCTCCACTTT. This rearrangement joins TRBV5-4 to TRBJ1-6, with a tentative D call TRBD1 (6 bases). V lost 4 bases, J lost 7 bases, and 18 bases lay in between. This CDR3 has 16 residues. Germline CDR1 SGHNT, CDR2 YYREEE (reference sequence).

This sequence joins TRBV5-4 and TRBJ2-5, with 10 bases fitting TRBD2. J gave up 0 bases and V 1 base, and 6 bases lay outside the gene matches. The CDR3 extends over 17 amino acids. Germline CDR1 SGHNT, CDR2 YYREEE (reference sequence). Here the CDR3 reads CASSLQGSGGYQETQYF. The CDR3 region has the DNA TGTGCCAGCAGCTTGCAAGGTAGCGGGGGGTACCAAGAGACCCAGTACTTC.

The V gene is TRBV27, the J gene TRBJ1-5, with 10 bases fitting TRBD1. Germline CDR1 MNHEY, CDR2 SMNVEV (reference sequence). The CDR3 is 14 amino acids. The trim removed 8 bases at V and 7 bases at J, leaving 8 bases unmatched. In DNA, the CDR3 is TGTGCCAGCTCGGCCGGGACAGGGGAACAGCCCCAGCATTTT. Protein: CASSAGTGEQPQHF.

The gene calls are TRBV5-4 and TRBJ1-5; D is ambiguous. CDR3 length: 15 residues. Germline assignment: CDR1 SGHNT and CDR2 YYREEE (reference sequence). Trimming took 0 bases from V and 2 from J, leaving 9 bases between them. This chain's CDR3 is CASSLGTSGNQPQHF. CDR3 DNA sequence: TGTGCCAGCAGCTTGGGAACCTCGGGCAATCAGCCCCAGCATTTT. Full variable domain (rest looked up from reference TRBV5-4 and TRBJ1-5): ETGVTQSPTHLIKTRGQQVTLRCSSQSGHNTVSWYQQALGQGPQFIFQYYREEENGRGNFPPRFSGLQFPNYSSELNVNALELDDSALYLCASSLGTSGNQPQHFGDGTRLSIL.

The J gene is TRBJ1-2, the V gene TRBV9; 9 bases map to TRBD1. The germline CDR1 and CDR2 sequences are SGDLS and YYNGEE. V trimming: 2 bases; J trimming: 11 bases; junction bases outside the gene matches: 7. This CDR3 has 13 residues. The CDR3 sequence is CASSVSGTGKYTF. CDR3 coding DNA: TGTGCCAGCAGCGTGAGCGGGACAGGGAAGTACACCTTC.

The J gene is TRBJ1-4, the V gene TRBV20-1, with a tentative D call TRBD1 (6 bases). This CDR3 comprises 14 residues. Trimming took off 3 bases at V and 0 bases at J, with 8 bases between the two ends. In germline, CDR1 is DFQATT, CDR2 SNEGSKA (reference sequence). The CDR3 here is CSASRTATNEKLFF. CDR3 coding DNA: TGCAGTGCTAGTCGGACAGCAACTAATGAAAAACTGTTTTTT.

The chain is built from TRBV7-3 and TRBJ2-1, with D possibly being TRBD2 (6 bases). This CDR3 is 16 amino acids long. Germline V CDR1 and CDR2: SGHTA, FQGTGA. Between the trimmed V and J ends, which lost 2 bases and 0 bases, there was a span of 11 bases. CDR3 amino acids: CASSLGGTVSYNEQFF. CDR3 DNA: TGTGCCAGCAGCTTAGGGGGGACGGTCTCCTACAATGAGCAGTTCTTC. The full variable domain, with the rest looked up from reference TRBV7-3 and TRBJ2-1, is GAGVSQTPSNKVTEKGKYVELRCDPISGHTALYWYRQSLGQGPEFLIYFQGTGAADDSGLPNDRFFAVRPEGSVSTLKIQRTERGDSAVYLCASSLGGTVSYNEQFFGPGTRLTVL.

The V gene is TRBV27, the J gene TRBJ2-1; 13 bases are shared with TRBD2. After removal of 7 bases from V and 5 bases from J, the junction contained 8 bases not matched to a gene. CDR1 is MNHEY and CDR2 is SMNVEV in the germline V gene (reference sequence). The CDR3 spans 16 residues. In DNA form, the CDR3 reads TGTGCCAGCATGGCCCTGGGACTAGCGGGGCACAATGAGCAGTTCTTC. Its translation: CASMALGLAGHNEQFF.

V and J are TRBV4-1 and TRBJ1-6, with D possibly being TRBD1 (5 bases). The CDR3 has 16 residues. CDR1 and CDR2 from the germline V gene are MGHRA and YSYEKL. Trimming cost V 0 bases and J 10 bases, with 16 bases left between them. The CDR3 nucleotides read TGCGCCAGCAGCCAAGAATTGGGACTGGAGACCTCACCCCTCCACTTT. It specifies CASSQELGLETSPLHF.

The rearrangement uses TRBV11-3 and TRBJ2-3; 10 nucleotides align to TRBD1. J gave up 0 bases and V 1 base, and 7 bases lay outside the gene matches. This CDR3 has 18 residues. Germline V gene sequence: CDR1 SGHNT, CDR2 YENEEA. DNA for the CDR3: TGTGCCAGCAGCTTAGGGCGCCCGGGACAGGGGAGCACAGATACGCAGTATTTT. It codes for CASSLGRPGQGSTDTQYF.

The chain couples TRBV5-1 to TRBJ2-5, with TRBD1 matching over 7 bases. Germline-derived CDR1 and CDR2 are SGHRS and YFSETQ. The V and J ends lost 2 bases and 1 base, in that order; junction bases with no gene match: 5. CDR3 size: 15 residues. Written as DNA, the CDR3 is TGCGCCAGCAGCTTACTCCGGGACAGCCAAGAGACCCAGTACTTC. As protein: CASSLLRDSQETQYF. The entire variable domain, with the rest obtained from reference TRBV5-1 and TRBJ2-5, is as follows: KAGVTQTPRYLIKTRGQQVTLSCSPISGHRSVSWYQQTPGQGLQFLFEYFSETQRNKGNFPGRFSGRQFSNSRSEMNVSTLELGDSALYLCASSLLRDSQETQYFGPGTRLLVL.

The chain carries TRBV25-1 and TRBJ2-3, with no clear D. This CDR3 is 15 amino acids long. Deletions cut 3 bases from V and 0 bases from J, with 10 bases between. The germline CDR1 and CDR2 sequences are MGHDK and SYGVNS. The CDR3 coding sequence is TGTGCCAGCAGTGACGCAGTCCGAAGCACAGATACGCAGTATTTT. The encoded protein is CASSDAVRSTDTQYF.

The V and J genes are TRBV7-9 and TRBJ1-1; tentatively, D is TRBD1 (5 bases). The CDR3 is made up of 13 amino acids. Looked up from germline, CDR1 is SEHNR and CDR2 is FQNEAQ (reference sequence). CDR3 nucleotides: TGTGTCAATCGGCGGGCGGGGGACACTGAAGCTTTCTTT. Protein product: CVNRRAGDTEAFF.

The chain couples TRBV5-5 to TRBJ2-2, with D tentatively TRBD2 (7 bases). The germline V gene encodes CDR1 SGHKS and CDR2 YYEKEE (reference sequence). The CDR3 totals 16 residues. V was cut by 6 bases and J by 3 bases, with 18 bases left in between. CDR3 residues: CASTREGRGDTGELFF. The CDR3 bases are TGTGCCAGCACACGGGAAGGGAGGGGGGACACCGGGGAGCTGTTTTTT.

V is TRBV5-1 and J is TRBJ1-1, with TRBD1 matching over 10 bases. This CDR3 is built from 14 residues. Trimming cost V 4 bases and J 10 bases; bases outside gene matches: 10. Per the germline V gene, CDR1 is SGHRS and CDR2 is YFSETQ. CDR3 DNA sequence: TGCGCCAGCAGCCCGGGACAGGGGTTTTCCGTAGCTTTCTTT. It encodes CASSPGQGFSVAFF.